One and the same sample provided the 9 T cell receptor beta chains below, sequenced in a study of OX40 agonist ivuxolimab in advanced cancers. TCRdb keeps only in-frame clones here, not all; method: immunoSEQ multiplex PCR. Counted here are about 77,000 clones, around four fifths occurring once; the ten biggest clones make up about 0.73%. This specimen consisted of CD4+ or CD8+ T cells sorted from blood, obtained in a trial of the OX40 agonist ivuxolimab. These receptors originate from an adult with an advanced solid tumor such as melanoma, head and neck, liver or kidney cancer.

Comment on this clone: The same CDR3 also results from other DNA sequences found in this sample. This sequence joins TRBV19 and TRBJ2-7; TRBD1 is a possible D gene (5 bases). V was clipped by 2 bases and J by 4 bases, with 9 bases between them. Germline V lookup: CDR1 LNHDA, CDR2 SQIVND (reference sequence). The CDR3 sequence is 13 residues long. CDR3 nucleotide sequence: TGTGCCAGTAGTATATGGGGCACTTACGAGCAGTACTTC. The encoded protein is CASSIWGTYEQYF.

The V gene is TRBV7-9, the J gene TRBJ2-3, with D uncertain. Trimming removed 1 base at V and 2 bases at J, with 4 bases between. The CDR3 is 13 residues long. The germline V gene encodes CDR1 SEHNR and CDR2 FQNEAQ (reference sequence). DNA for the CDR3: TGTGCCAGCAGCTTAGTCTCCACAGATACGCAGTATTTT. Protein: CASSLVSTDTQYF.

The V and J genes are TRBV6-1 and TRBJ1-3, with D possibly matching TRBD1 (5 bases). Germline values: CDR1 MNHNS, CDR2 SASEGT. CDR3 length equals 14 residues. Trimming cost V 9 bases and J 0 bases, with 12 bases left between them. The CDR3 bases are TGTGCCAGTTACGGGGCCAGCTCTGGAAACACCATATATTTT. Protein product: CASYGASSGNTIYF.

This chain connects TRBV7-2 to TRBJ2-3; no definite D call. Germline V gives CDR1 SGHTA, CDR2 FQGNSA. Trimming took off 1 base at V and 2 bases at J, with 10 bases between the two ends. The CDR3 runs to 15 residues. CDR3 coding DNA: TGTGCCAGCAGCTTAGGGAGTACTACCACAGATACGCAGTATTTT. Residues: CASSLGSTTTDTQYF.

A remark on this clone: Other DNA sequences from this sample encode an identical CDR3 as well. This chain joins TRBV5-1 and TRBJ2-1; tentatively, D is TRBD2 (6 bases). The CDR3 covers 15 residues. Germline V gene sequence: CDR1 SGHRS, CDR2 YFSETQ. V was pared by 2 bases and J by 4 bases, with 13 bases between. CDR3 DNA sequence: TGCGCCAGCAGCTTAGGAGGGGCGTCTTACAATGAGCAGTTCTTC. Encoded protein: CASSLGGASYNEQFF.

This chain uses TRBV6-1 with TRBJ1-4; a possible D gene is TRBD1 (5 bases). CDR1 is MNHNS, CDR2 SASEGT, per germline. This CDR3 is built from 15 residues. Trimming removed 7 bases at V and 7 bases at J, with 19 bases between. The CDR3 is CASKASHGGGEKLFF. CDR3 sequence (DNA): TGTGCCAGCAAAGCCAGCCACGGGGGGGGTGAAAAACTGTTTTTT.

V and J are TRBV7-9 and TRBJ2-3, with 8 bases lining up with TRBD1. This CDR3 is built from 15 residues. Germline V gene lookup returns CDR1 SEHNR and CDR2 FQNEAQ (reference sequence). After removal of 5 bases from V and 7 bases from J, the junction contained 11 bases not matched to a gene. In DNA, the CDR3 is TGTGCCAGCAGCACCCCGGACAGGGCCCGCTATACGCAGTATTTT. Translation gives CASSTPDRARYTQYF.

The chain couples TRBV2 to TRBJ1-5, with D tentatively TRBD1 (6 bases). Deletions cut 6 bases from V and 6 bases from J, with 18 bases between. Germline V gene sequence: CDR1 SNHLY, CDR2 FYNNEI. The CDR3 sequence is 15 residues long. CDR3 region: CASRADSLAGQPQHF. The CDR3 DNA follows: TGTGCCAGCAGAGCGGACAGCCTCGCGGGTCAGCCCCAGCATTTT. Together with reference TRBV2 and TRBJ1-5, the CDR3 gives the full variable domain: EPEVTQTPSHQVTQMGQEVILRCVPISNHLYFYWYRQILGQKVEFLVSFYNNEISEKSEIFDDQFSVERPDGSNFTLKIRSTKLEDSAMYFCASRADSLAGQPQHFGDGTRLSIL.

The CDR3 region has the DNA TGTGCCAGCAGCCCCAGGTTAGCCGCGGGGGCCTACGAGCAGTACTTC. This codes for CASSPRLAAGAYEQYF. This chain connects TRBV7-8 to TRBJ2-7; TRBD2 agrees at 7 bases. Trimming at V came to 5 bases and at J to 2 bases, leaving 12 bases not matched to a gene. The CDR3 contains 16 residues. Germline loops: CDR1 SGHVS, CDR2 FQNEAQ.